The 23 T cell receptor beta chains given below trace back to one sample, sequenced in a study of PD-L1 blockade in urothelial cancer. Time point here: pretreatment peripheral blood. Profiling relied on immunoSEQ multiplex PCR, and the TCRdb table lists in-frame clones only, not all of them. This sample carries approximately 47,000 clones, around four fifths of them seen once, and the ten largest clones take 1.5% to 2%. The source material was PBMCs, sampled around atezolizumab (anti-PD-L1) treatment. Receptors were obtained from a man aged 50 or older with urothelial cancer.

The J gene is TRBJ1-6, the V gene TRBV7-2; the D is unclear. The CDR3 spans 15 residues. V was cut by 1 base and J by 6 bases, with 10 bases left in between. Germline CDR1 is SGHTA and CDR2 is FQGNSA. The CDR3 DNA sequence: TGTGCCAGCAGCTTAGTGGGCAGCAGTAATTCACCCCTCCACTTT. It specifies CASSLVGSSNSPLHF.

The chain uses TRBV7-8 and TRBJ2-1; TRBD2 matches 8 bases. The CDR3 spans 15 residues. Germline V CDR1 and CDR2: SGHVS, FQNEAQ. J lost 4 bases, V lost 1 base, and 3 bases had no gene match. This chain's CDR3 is CASSLVRGGYNEQFF. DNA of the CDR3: TGTGCCAGCAGCTTAGTACGGGGGGGTTACAATGAGCAGTTCTTC.

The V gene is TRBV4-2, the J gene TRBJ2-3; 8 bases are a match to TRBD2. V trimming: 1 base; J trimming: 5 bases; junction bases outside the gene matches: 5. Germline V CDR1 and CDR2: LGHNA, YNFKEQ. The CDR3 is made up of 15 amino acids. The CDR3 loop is CASSQGGAGEDTQYF. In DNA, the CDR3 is TGTGCCAGCAGCCAAGGGGGAGCGGGGGAAGATACGCAGTATTTT.

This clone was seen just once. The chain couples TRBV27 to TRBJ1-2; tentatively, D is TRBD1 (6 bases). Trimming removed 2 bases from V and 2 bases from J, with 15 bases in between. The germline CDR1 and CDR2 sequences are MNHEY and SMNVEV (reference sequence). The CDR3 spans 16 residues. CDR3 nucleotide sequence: TGTGCCAGCAGTTTAAATACAGGGACGGGCAACTATGGCTACACCTTC. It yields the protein CASSLNTGTGNYGYTF.

The CDR3 DNA is TGTGCCAGCAGTACCCGGGACAGGGCGGTTCTGTTTTTT. Translated, it gives CASSTRDRAVLFF. This sequence joins TRBV6-5 and TRBJ1-4; 9 positions match TRBD1. This CDR3 region has 13 residues. The V segment lost 5 bases and the J segment 14 bases; nucleotides outside the gene matches: 9. Germline lookup yields CDR1 MNHEY and CDR2 SVGAGI.

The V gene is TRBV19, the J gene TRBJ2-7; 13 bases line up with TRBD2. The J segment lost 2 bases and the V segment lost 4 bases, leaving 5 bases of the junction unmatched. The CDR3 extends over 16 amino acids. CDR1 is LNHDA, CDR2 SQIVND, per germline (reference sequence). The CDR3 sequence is CASSTSGTSGTYEQYF. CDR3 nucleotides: TGTGCCAGTAGTACTTCCGGGACTAGCGGGACCTACGAGCAGTACTTC.

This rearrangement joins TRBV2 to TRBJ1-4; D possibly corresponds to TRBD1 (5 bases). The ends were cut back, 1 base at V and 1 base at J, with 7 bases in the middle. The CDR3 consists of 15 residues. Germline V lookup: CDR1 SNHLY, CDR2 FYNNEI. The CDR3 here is CASSEGGRTNEKLFF. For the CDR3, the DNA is TGTGCCAGCAGTGAAGGGGGCAGAACTAATGAAAAACTGTTTTTT.

CDR3 coding DNA: TGCGCCAGCAGCCACGAACGTGGGACAGGGTTGGAGTATTTT. It encodes CASSHERGTGLEYF. The chain carries TRBV4-1 and TRBJ1-3; 9 nucleotides line up with TRBD1. The CDR3 covers 14 residues. Trimming cost V 3 bases and J 16 bases; bases outside gene matches: 13. CDR1 is MGHRA, CDR2 YSYEKL, per germline.

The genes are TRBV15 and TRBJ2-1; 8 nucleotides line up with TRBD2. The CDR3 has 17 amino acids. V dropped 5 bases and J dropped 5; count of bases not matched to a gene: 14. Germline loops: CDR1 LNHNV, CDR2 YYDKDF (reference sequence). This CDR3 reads CATSARYLSGGNNEQFF. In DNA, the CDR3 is TGTGCCACCAGCGCACGTTATTTGAGCGGGGGAAACAATGAGCAGTTCTTC.

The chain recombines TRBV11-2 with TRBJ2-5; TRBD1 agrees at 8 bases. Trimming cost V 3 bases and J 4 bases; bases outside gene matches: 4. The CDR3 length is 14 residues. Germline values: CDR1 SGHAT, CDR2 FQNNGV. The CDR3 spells CASSFQGAGETQYF. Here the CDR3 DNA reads TGTGCCAGCAGCTTTCAGGGGGCTGGAGAGACCCAGTACTTC.

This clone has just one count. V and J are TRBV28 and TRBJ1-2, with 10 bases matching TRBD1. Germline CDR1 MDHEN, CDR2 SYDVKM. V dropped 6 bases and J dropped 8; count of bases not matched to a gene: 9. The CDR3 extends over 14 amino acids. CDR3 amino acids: CASRTTGGAGGYTF. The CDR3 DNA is TGTGCCAGCAGAACGACAGGGGGCGCAGGGGGCTACACCTTC.

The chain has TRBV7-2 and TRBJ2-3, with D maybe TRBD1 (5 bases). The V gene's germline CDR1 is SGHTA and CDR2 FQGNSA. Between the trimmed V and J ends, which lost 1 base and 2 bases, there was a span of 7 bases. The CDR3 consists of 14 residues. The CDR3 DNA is TGTGCCAGCAGCTTAGACAGGTACACAGATACGCAGTATTTT. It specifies CASSLDRYTDTQYF. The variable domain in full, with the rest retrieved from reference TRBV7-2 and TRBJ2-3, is GAGVSQSPSNKVTEKGKDVELRCDPISGHTALYWYRQSLGQGLEFLIYFQGNSAPDKSGLPSDRFSAERTGGSVSTLTIQRTQQEDSAVYLCASSLDRYTDTQYFGPGTRLTVL.

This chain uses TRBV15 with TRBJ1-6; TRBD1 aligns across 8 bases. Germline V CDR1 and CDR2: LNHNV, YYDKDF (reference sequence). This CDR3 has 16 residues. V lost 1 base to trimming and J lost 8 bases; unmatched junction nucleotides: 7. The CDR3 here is CATSRGRQGNDSPLHF. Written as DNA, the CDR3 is TGTGCCACCAGCAGAGGGAGACAGGGGAACGATTCACCCCTCCACTTT.

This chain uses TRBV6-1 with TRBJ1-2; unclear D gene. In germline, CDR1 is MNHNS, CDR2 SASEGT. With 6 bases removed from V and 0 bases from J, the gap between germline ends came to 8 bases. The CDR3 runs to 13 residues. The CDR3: CASRTGTNYGYTF. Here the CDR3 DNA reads TGTGCCAGCAGGACCGGGACTAACTATGGCTACACCTTC.

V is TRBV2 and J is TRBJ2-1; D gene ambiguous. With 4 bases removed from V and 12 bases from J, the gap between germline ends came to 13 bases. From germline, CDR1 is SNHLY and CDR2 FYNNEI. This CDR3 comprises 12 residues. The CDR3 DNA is TGTGCCAGCAGTGTGGATGAGGCGTGGCAGTTCTTC. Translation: CASSVDEAWQFF.

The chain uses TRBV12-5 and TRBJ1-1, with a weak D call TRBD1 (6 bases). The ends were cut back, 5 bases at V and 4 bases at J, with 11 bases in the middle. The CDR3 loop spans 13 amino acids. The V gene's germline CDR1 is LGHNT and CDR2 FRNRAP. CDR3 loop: CASGILGGTEAFF. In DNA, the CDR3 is TGTGCTAGTGGTATTCTAGGGGGCACTGAAGCTTTCTTT.

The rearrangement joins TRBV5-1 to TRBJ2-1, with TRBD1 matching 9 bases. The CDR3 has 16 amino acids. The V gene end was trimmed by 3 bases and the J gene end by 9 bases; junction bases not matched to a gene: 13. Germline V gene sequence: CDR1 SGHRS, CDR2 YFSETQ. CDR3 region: CASSWGTGGVPGEQFF. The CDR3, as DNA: TGCGCCAGCAGCTGGGGAACAGGGGGCGTTCCTGGTGAGCAGTTCTTC. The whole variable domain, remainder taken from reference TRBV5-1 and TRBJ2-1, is KAGVTQTPRYLIKTRGQQVTLSCSPISGHRSVSWYQQTPGQGLQFLFEYFSETQRNKGNFPGRFSGRQFSNSRSEMNVSTLELGDSALYLCASSWGTGGVPGEQFFGPGTRLTVL.

CDR3: CASSTLAGNEQFF. As DNA, the CDR3 is TGCGCCAGCAGTACACTAGCGGGAAATGAGCAGTTCTTC. The V call is TRBV10-1, the J call TRBJ2-1, with TRBD2 identical over 10 bases. This CDR3 is 13 amino acids long. V shed 5 bases, J shed 7 bases, and the junction held 2 bases outside the gene matches. CDR1 and CDR2 (germline): WNHNN, SYGVQD (reference sequence).

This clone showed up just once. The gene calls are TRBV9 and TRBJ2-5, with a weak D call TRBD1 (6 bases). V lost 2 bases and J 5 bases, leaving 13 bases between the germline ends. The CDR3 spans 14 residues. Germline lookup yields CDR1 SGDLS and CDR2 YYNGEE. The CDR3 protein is CASSVDSNLETQYF. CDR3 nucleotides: TGTGCCAGCAGCGTGGACAGTAACTTGGAGACCCAGTACTTC.

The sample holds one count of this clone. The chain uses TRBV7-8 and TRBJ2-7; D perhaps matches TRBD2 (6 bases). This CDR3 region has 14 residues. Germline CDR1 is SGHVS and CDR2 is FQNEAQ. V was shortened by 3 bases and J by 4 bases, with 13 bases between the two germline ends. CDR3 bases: TGTGCCAGCAGCTTGGGGGTGGGGGGATACGAGCAGTACTTC. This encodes CASSLGVGGYEQYF. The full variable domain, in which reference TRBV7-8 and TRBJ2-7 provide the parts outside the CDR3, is GAGVSQSPRYKVAKRGQDVALRCDPISGHVSLFWYQQALGQGPEFLTYFQNEAQLDKSGLPSDRFFAERPEGSVSTLKIQRTQQEDSAVYLCASSLGVGGYEQYFGPGTRLTVT.

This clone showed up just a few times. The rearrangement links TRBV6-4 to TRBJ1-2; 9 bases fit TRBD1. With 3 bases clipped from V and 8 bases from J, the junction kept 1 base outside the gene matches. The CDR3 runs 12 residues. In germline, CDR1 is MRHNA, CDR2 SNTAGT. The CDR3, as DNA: TGTGCCAGCAGTGATGGGACAGGGGGCTACACCTTC. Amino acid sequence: CASSDGTGGYTF.

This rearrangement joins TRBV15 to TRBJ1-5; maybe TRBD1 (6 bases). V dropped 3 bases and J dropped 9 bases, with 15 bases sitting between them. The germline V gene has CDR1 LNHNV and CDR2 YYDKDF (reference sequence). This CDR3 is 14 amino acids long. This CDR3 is CATSSGTPKGPQHF. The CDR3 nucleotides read TGTGCCACCAGCAGCGGGACACCTAAAGGGCCCCAGCATTTT.

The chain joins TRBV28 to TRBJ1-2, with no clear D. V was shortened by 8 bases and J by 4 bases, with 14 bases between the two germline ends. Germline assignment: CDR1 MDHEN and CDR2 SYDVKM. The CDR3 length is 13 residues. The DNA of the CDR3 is TGTGCCAGCGAGGAACCAGTCGCCTATGGCTACACCTTC. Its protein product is CASEEPVAYGYTF.